What follows are 16 T cell receptor beta chains derived from one specimen sequenced in a study of T-cell reconstitution after alpha-beta-depleted transplantation in children. The TCRbeta library incorporated unique molecular identifiers. TCRdb reprocessed the PCR reads via MiXCR and lists one record per CDR3 protein. The data hold 98,000 or so distinct CDR3 sequences, with approximately 6.6% observed a single time. Sequencing used PBMCs, mostly from graft donor cells, obtained 360 days after TCRalphabeta/CD19-depleted stem cell transplant. These receptors all stem from a male patient between 2 and 9 years old who had a stem cell transplant for acute lymphoblastic leukemia, so the T cells may come from the graft donor.

Ten or more counts support this clonotype. The rearrangement uses TRBV19 and TRBJ2-1; 10 bases are shared with TRBD1. Germline CDR1 LNHDA, CDR2 SQIVND (reference sequence). This CDR3 contains 16 residues. After removal of 7 bases from V and 5 bases from J, the junction contained 11 bases not matched to a gene. In nucleotides, the CDR3 is TGTGCCAGTACCCTATTGACAGGGGGCGCGGACAATGAGCAGTTCTTC. It yields the protein CASTLLTGGADNEQFF.

This clonotype was seen only a few times. The V and J genes are TRBV4-1 and TRBJ2-7; D may be TRBD2 (5 bases). Trimming pared 0 bases from V and 3 bases from J, leaving 12 bases between. The CDR3 covers 15 residues. Germline V lookup: CDR1 MGHRA, CDR2 YSYEKL. In nucleotides, the CDR3 is TGCGCCAGCAGCCAAGAGAGGGCTAGCAGCTACGAGCAGTACTTC. This encodes CASSQERASSYEQYF.

A few counts support this clonotype. The chain joins TRBV11-2 to TRBJ2-7, with unresolved D. This CDR3 has 15 amino acids. The germline V gene has CDR1 SGHAT and CDR2 FQNNGV. With 0 bases removed from V and 4 bases from J, the gap between germline ends came to 13 bases. The CDR3 sequence is CASSLEYSAGYEQYF. The CDR3 nucleotides are TGTGCCAGCAGCTTAGAGTACAGCGCCGGTTACGAGCAGTACTTC.

This clonotype was found many times. The chain couples TRBV20-1 to TRBJ2-7; D gene ambiguous. The germline gives CDR1 DFQATT, CDR2 SNEGSKA (reference sequence). The V end was cut by 0 bases, the J end by 2 bases, with 8 bases between. The CDR3 is made up of 13 amino acids. The CDR3 DNA reads as TGCAGTGCTAGAGACAGGTACACCTACGAGCAGTACTTC. Translated: CSARDRYTYEQYF.

This clonotype was recorded many times. The chain joins TRBV5-1 to TRBJ2-7; 8 positions agree with TRBD1. J was trimmed by 2 bases and V by 2 bases; bases with no gene match: 9. CDR3 length: 16 amino acids. CDR1 and CDR2 from the germline V gene are SGHRS and YFSETQ. CDR3 region: CASSFRLGQGAYEQYF. The CDR3, as DNA: TGCGCCAGCAGCTTCCGGCTTGGACAGGGAGCCTACGAGCAGTACTTC.

In its sample, this clonotype was seen many times. J is TRBJ1-2 and V is TRBV29-1; D ambiguous. V gave up 3 bases and J gave up 4 bases, with 6 bases separating them. The CDR3 is made up of 11 amino acids. The germline V gene encodes CDR1 SQVTM and CDR2 ANQGSEA. The CDR3 is CSVEVLYGYTF. CDR3 DNA sequence: TGCAGCGTTGAGGTCCTCTATGGCTACACCTTC.

This clonotype was seen repeatedly, ten times or more. The chain is built from TRBV29-1 and TRBJ2-1; TRBD2 agrees at 11 bases. V lost 3 bases and J lost 2; bases outside the gene matches: 6. The CDR3 has 16 amino acids. The germline CDR1 and CDR2 sequences are SQVTM and ANQGSEA. The chain's CDR3 is CSVEPTSGGTYNEQFF. The CDR3 DNA reads as TGCAGCGTTGAGCCCACTAGCGGGGGAACCTACAATGAGCAGTTCTTC.

This clonotype was detected only a few times. The chain links TRBV11-2 to TRBJ2-2; the D call may be TRBD1 or TRBD2 (7 bases each). The CDR3 runs 16 residues. Trimming removed 5 bases at V and 3 bases at J, with 16 bases between. CDR1 and CDR2 from the germline V gene are SGHAT and FQNNGV. This chain's CDR3 is CASSPWEGADTGELFF. The CDR3 DNA reads TGTGCCAGCAGCCCATGGGAGGGGGCCGACACCGGGGAGCTGTTTTTT.

Ten or more counts support this clonotype. This chain links TRBV7-9 with TRBJ2-5, with D tentatively TRBD2 (5 bases). Trimming left V 5 bases short and J 4 bases short, with 14 bases between. Looked up from germline, CDR1 is SEHNR and CDR2 is FQNEAQ (reference sequence). The CDR3 has 14 residues. In DNA, the CDR3 is TGTGCCAGCAGCCCAATACTAGTAGGAGAGACCCAGTACTTC. Its protein is CASSPILVGETQYF.

This clonotype occurred many times. This chain connects TRBV7-9 to TRBJ2-7; D is uncertain. CDR1 and CDR2 (germline): SEHNR, FQNEAQ (reference sequence). Deletions cut 7 bases from V and 6 bases from J, with 16 bases between. The length of the CDR3 is 13 residues. The CDR3 is CASTQTPYPEQYF. The CDR3 DNA sequence: TGTGCCAGCACCCAAACCCCCTACCCCGAGCAGTACTTC.

This clonotype was seen at least ten times. V is TRBV5-1 and J is TRBJ2-1, with 9 bases fitting TRBD2. V lost 7 bases to trimming and J lost 1 base; unmatched junction nucleotides: 9. The germline gives CDR1 SGHRS, CDR2 YFSETQ. The CDR3 runs to 16 residues. CDR3 bases: TGCGCCAGCTCAGGTAGGACTAGCGCGTCCTACAATGAGCAGTTCTTC. Protein: CASSGRTSASYNEQFF. The entire variable domain, with the rest obtained from reference TRBV5-1 and TRBJ2-1, is as follows: KAGVTQTPRYLIKTRGQQVTLSCSPISGHRSVSWYQQTPGQGLQFLFEYFSETQRNKGNFPGRFSGRQFSNSRSEMNVSTLELGDSALYLCASSGRTSASYNEQFFGPGTRLTVL.

This clonotype was recorded at least ten times. The chain joins TRBV7-8 to TRBJ2-7; the D is unclear. V was clipped by 8 bases and J by 1 base, with 12 bases between them. The CDR3 loop spans 13 amino acids. Per germline, CDR1 SGHVS and CDR2 FQNEAQ. Written as DNA, the CDR3 is TGTGCCAGCTTAGGTTATAGTTCCTACGAGCAGTACTTC. Translation gives CASLGYSSYEQYF.

This clonotype was observed many times. This rearrangement joins TRBV20-1 to TRBJ1-1; 8 nucleotides match TRBD1. The CDR3 is 13 residues long. J lost 5 bases, V lost 3 bases, and 5 bases had no gene match. In germline, CDR1 is DFQATT, CDR2 SNEGSKA (reference sequence). As DNA, the CDR3 is TGCAGTGCTAGGGCAGGGGGCCTAACTGAAGCTTTCTTT. Amino acid sequence: CSARAGGLTEAFF.

This clonotype showed up just a few times. The chain is built from TRBV9 and TRBJ2-7; TRBD2 matches 11 bases. V lost 10 bases to trimming and J lost 5 bases; unmatched junction nucleotides: 11. The germline CDR1 and CDR2 sequences are SGDLS and YYNGEE. The CDR3 has 14 residues. CDR3 amino acids: CASSTLAGGHEQYF. In nucleotides, the CDR3 is TGTGCCTCTAGCACCCTAGCGGGAGGCCACGAGCAGTACTTC.

This clonotype was recorded many times. The V call is TRBV7-9, the J call TRBJ1-6, with 7 bases aligning to TRBD1. Germline CDR1 is SEHNR and CDR2 is FQNEAQ (reference sequence). Trimming took 1 base from V and 5 from J; bases not matched to a gene: 5. The CDR3 totals 16 residues. The CDR3 is CASSLVVGQHNSPLHF. The CDR3 DNA is TGTGCCAGCAGCTTAGTGGTGGGACAGCATAATTCACCCCTCCACTTT.

This clonotype was recorded at least ten times. The chain links TRBV7-9 to TRBJ2-1, with a weak D call TRBD2 (5 bases). This CDR3 spans 11 amino acids. Trimming pared 5 bases from V and 14 bases from J, leaving 13 bases between. Germline CDR1 and CDR2: SEHNR and FQNEAQ (reference sequence). The CDR3 DNA reads TGTGCCAGCAGCCCTACTAGTATAGAGTTCTTC. This codes for CASSPTSIEFF.